Below are 21 T cell receptor beta chains sequenced from a single sample in a study of T cells in Graves' hyperthyroidism and ophthalmopathy. TCR beta CDR3 regions were amplified from RNA transcripts. The HTBI primer set drove a first-round RT-PCR of the TCR CDR3. TCRdb recomputed calls from the multiplex PCR reads with MiXCR, one row per CDR3 protein. The data contain hundreds of thousands of distinct CDR3 sequences, roughly 45% of them singletons. The source material was peripheral blood or thyroid tissue (not recorded which). These receptors were collected from an adult man with Graves' disease, either hyperthyroidism or ophthalmopathy (not recorded which).

The gene calls are TRBV29-1 and TRBJ2-5; TRBD1 might be the D (6 bases). V lost 4 bases to trimming and J lost 4 bases, with 10 bases between them. Germline V gives CDR1 SQVTM, CDR2 ANQGSEA. The length of the CDR3 is 12 residues. The chain's CDR3 is CSVGEQGETQYF. For the CDR3, the DNA is TGCAGCGTTGGAGAACAGGGAGAGACCCAGTACTTC.

A few counts support this clonotype. The V and J genes are TRBV7-3 and TRBJ2-5; 8 nucleotides line up with TRBD1. From germline, CDR1 is SGHTA and CDR2 FQGTGA. V gave up 6 bases and J gave up 5 bases; unmatched junction bases: 5. The CDR3 has 13 residues. The CDR3: CASSWTGLETQYF. CDR3 coding DNA: TGTGCCAGCAGTTGGACAGGGTTGGAGACCCAGTACTTC. Variable domain in full (rest from reference TRBV7-3 and TRBJ2-5): GAGVSQTPSNKVTEKGKYVELRCDPISGHTALYWYRQSLGQGPEFLIYFQGTGAADDSGLPNDRFFAVRPEGSVSTLKIQRTERGDSAVYLCASSWTGLETQYFGPGTRLLVL.

V usage is TRBV20-1 and J usage is TRBJ2-7, with D tentatively TRBD1 (6 bases). This CDR3 has 13 residues. From germline, CDR1 is DFQATT and CDR2 SNEGSKA (reference sequence). The CDR3 DNA follows: TGCAGCGCAAACAGGGCATTACACTACGAGCAGTACTTC. Translating it yields CSANRALHYEQYF.

CDR3 amino acids: CASSSSPGLDLQETQYF. As DNA, the CDR3 is TGTGCCAGCAGCTCTTCTCCGGGACTAGACCTCCAAGAGACCCAGTACTTC. V usage is TRBV25-1 and J usage is TRBJ2-5; TRBD2 agrees at 8 bases. CDR1 is MGHDK and CDR2 is SYGVNS in the germline V gene. The CDR3 loop spans 17 amino acids. The trim removed 6 bases at V and 1 base at J, leaving 13 bases unmatched.

The rearrangement links TRBV2 to TRBJ1-2, with 11 bases that match TRBD1. CDR1 and CDR2 (germline): SNHLY, FYNNEI. CDR3 length equals 13 residues. The junction had 3 bases not matched to a gene; V was cut back by 8 bases and J by 4 bases. CDR3 protein: CASYGTGGYGYTF. CDR3 nucleotide sequence: TGTGCCAGCTACGGGACAGGGGGCTATGGCTACACCTTC.

V is TRBV12-3 or TRBV12-4 and J is TRBJ2-2; a weak D match, TRBD1 (6 bases). CDR3 length: 12 residues. V was clipped by 5 bases and J by 12 bases, with 13 bases between them. CDR3 amino acids: CASSVKGQKLFF. In nucleotides, the CDR3 is TGTGCCAGCAGTGTAAAGGGACAAAAGCTGTTTTTT.

Comment on this clonotype: This sequence may be a read error, since a much larger clone differs from it by one base. The J gene is TRBJ1-2, the V gene TRBV6-9; the match to TRBD1 covers 7 bases. This CDR3 region has 13 residues. Germline CDR1 reads MNHGY; CDR2 reads SVAAGI. The J segment lost 7 bases and the V segment lost 5 bases, leaving 7 bases of the junction unmatched. The CDR3 is CASSEDRDSGYTF. CDR3 nucleotide sequence: TGTGCCAGCAGTGAAGACAGGGATAGTGGCTACACCTTC.

Turning to this clonotype: At one end, the junction sequence differs from germline, possibly due to a read error. The chain employs TRBV6-1 and TRBJ1-1; D is undetermined. The CDR3 is 16 residues long. Germline CDR1 MNHNS, CDR2 SASEGT. The CDR3 here is CAISEAGVGRNTEAFF. The CDR3 coding sequence is TGTGCCATCAGTGAAGCGGGAGTAGGGAGGAACACTGAAGCTTTCTTT.

The CDR3 sequence is CASSLDPSGGPDEQYF. CDR3 DNA: TGTGCCAGCAGCTTAGACCCTAGCGGCGGACCCGACGAGCAGTACTTC. The genes are TRBV7-2 and TRBJ2-7; 7 positions match TRBD2. V was clipped by 1 base and J by 5 bases; unmatched bases: 11. The CDR3 is made up of 16 amino acids. Germline loops: CDR1 SGHTA, CDR2 FQGNSA.

The chain uses TRBV7-2 and TRBJ1-5, with D tentatively TRBD1 (5 bases). Deletions cut 0 bases from V and 7 bases from J, with 7 bases between. This CDR3 is 13 amino acids long. In germline, CDR1 is SGHTA, CDR2 FQGNSA. In nucleotides, the CDR3 is TGTGCCAGCAGCTTAGCGGGGGAGCAGCCCCAGCATTTT. Translated: CASSLAGEQPQHF.

This sequence joins TRBV7-6 and TRBJ2-5, with 7 bases aligning to TRBD1. J lost 2 bases, V lost 5 bases, and 14 bases had no gene match. CDR3 length equals 17 residues. Germline CDR1 and CDR2: SGHVS and FNYEAQ. CDR3 protein: CASSIGQCADRQETQYF. The CDR3 DNA reads as TGTGCCAGCAGCATTGGACAGTGTGCGGACAGGCAAGAGACCCAGTACTTC.

Note on this clonotype: At one of its ends the junction is not consistent with the germline gene, which may arise from a read error. The V and J genes are TRBV9 and TRBJ1-4; 7 positions agree with TRBD1. The CDR3 runs to 13 residues. Germline lookup yields CDR1 SGDLS and CDR2 YYNGEE. The CDR3 DNA reads TGTGCCAGCTGCGTGACAGGGCGGGAAAAACTGTTTTTT. Its protein is CASCVTGREKLFF.

V gene TRBV6-5 combines with J gene TRBJ1-1; D uncertain. The CDR3 has 12 residues. Germline CDR1 is MNHEY and CDR2 is SVGAGI. Trimming left V 11 bases short and J 1 base short, with 11 bases between. The CDR3 DNA sequence: TGTGCCTCCCAGGCCGGGAACACTGAAGCTTTCTTT. Translation gives CASQAGNTEAFF.

The chain has TRBV29-1 and TRBJ1-4; D gene unclear. V lost 4 bases and J lost 6, with 18 bases in between. CDR3 length: 15 amino acids. Germline V gene data show CDR1 as SQVTM and CDR2 as ANQGSEA. The CDR3: CSVAVSGRAHEKLFF. The DNA of the CDR3 is TGCAGCGTTGCAGTTTCCGGGAGAGCTCATGAAAAACTGTTTTTT.

The chain combines TRBV7-8 with TRBJ2-5; 10 bases agree with TRBD2. The DNA end favors TRBJ2-7, so the J call may be wrong. Germline CDR1 and CDR2: SGHVS and FQNEAQ. The length of the CDR3 is 15 residues. Here the CDR3 reads CASSLRASGSYEQYF. CDR3 nucleotide sequence: TGTGCCAGCAGCTTACGGGCTAGCGGGAGCTACGAGCAGTACTTC.

This clonotype was seen at least ten times. The CDR3 sequence: CASSQGFGETQYF. Written as DNA, the CDR3 is TGTGCCAGCAGCCAGGGGTTTGGAGAGACCCAGTACTTC. The genes are TRBV7-9 and TRBJ2-5; possible D gene TRBD1, 6 bases. Per germline, CDR1 SEHNR and CDR2 FQNEAQ (reference sequence). The CDR3 runs 13 residues. V was trimmed by 5 bases and J by 4 bases, leaving 11 bases between them.

This clonotype was detected only once. The chain combines TRBV10-3 with TRBJ2-7, with 9 bases aligning to TRBD1. Germline V gives CDR1 ENHRY, CDR2 SYGVKD. Trimming cost V 4 bases and J 3 bases; bases outside gene matches: 7. The CDR3 length is 15 residues. The DNA for the CDR3 is TGTGCCATCAGTGTGGGGACAGGGAGAAGCTACGAGCAGTACTTC. It codes for CAISVGTGRSYEQYF.

This chain links TRBV10-3 with TRBJ1-5; 10 bases align to TRBD1. Losses at the gene ends were 6 bases for V and 6 bases for J; bases not matched to a gene: 11. This CDR3 comprises 16 residues. Germline V gene lookup returns CDR1 ENHRY and CDR2 SYGVKD. CDR3: CAISGSTGGAGQPQHF. CDR3 bases: TGTGCCATCAGCGGCTCGACAGGGGGCGCCGGTCAGCCCCAGCATTTT.

For this clonotype: This could be a read error, since a much larger clone is one nucleotide away. V is TRBV29-1 and J is TRBJ1-4; D is ambiguous. Germline V gene sequence: CDR1 SQVTM, CDR2 ANQGSEA. V was cut by 3 bases and J by 12 bases, with 11 bases left in between. The CDR3 is 11 amino acids. CDR3 sequence: CSVERGVQLFF. The CDR3 DNA follows: TGCAGCGTTGAGCGGGGAGTACAACTGTTTTTT.

CDR3 region: CASSLPQIPGVNQPQHF. The CDR3 nucleotides read TGTGCCAGCAGTTTACCGCAAATCCCAGGAGTCAATCAGCCCCAGCATTTT. The chain couples TRBV12-3 or TRBV12-4 to TRBJ1-5, with unresolved D. This CDR3 has 17 residues. The V end lost 2 bases, the J end lost 3 bases, and 17 bases lay between the germline ends.

This clonotype was recorded only once. This sequence joins TRBV6-1 and TRBJ2-7, with D unclear. V was cut by 6 bases and J by 0 bases, with 15 bases left in between. The V gene's germline CDR1 is MNHNS and CDR2 SASEGT. The CDR3 is made up of 15 amino acids. The chain's CDR3 is CASSTDVLSSYEQYF. In DNA, the CDR3 is TGTGCCAGCAGCACGGACGTCCTGAGCTCCTACGAGCAGTACTTC.